Below, 17 T cell receptor beta chains from the same sample are listed, as sequenced in a study of blood T cell repertoires in COVID-19. Sequencing was performed with immunoSEQ multiplex PCR; in TCRdb, only in-frame clones are kept and a portion is missing. The data hold roughly 250,000 clones, with roughly 90% observed a single time. Input material: peripheral blood. These receptors all come from a man aged 55 to 70 who had recovered from COVID-19.

Concerning this clone itself: Other DNA sequences in this specimen translate into the identical CDR3. The chain joins TRBV5-1 to TRBJ2-2; 12 bases line up with TRBD2. The CDR3 covers 16 residues. CDR1 SGHRS and CDR2 YFSETQ come from the germline V gene. The V and J ends lost 5 bases and 2 bases, in that order; junction bases with no gene match: 4. CDR3 sequence reads: CASSFGLAGNTGELFF. DNA of the CDR3: TGCGCCAGCAGTTTCGGACTAGCGGGAAACACCGGGGAGCTGTTTTTT.

The CDR3 loop is CASSLTVAGPFPGELFF. CDR3 in DNA: TGTGCCAGCAGCTTAACGGTAGCGGGTCCTTTCCCCGGGGAGCTGTTTTTT. The rearrangement joins TRBV7-9 to TRBJ2-2, with 7 bases fitting TRBD2. Germline CDR1 reads SEHNR; CDR2 reads FQNEAQ (reference sequence). J was trimmed by 6 bases and V by 2 bases; bases with no gene match: 12. The CDR3 has 17 amino acids.

V usage is TRBV5-1 and J usage is TRBJ1-4; no firm D call. CDR1 is SGHRS, CDR2 YFSETQ, per germline. The CDR3 has 14 residues. The V end lost 3 bases, the J end lost 7 bases, and 13 bases lay between the germline ends. The CDR3 loop reads CASSSRRLSEKLFF. CDR3 coding DNA: TGCGCCAGCAGCTCCCGGCGGCTAAGTGAAAAACTGTTTTTT.

The chain is built from TRBV19 and TRBJ2-3; 7 bases are shared with TRBD2. CDR3 size: 17 residues. V was pared by 10 bases and J by 3 bases, with 19 bases of the junction left unmatched. Per the germline V gene, CDR1 is LNHDA and CDR2 is SQIVND (reference sequence). CDR3 sequence (DNA): TGTGCCACCAACCTGGGGGGGAGCACCTCTCGTACAGATACGCAGTATTTT. Translated, it gives CATNLGGSTSRTDTQYF.

V usage is TRBV11-2 and J usage is TRBJ2-3; D is perhaps TRBD2 (6 bases). Germline CDR1 SGHAT, CDR2 FQNNGV. The CDR3 runs to 13 residues. The V gene lost 5 bases and the J gene lost 2 bases, with 8 bases spanning the gap. CDR3 sequence: CASSRGYTDTQYF. The DNA of the CDR3 is TGTGCCAGCAGCCGGGGGTACACAGATACGCAGTATTTT.

The rearrangement links TRBV6-4 to TRBJ2-1, with 12 bases matching TRBD2. Germline CDR1 is MRHNA and CDR2 is SNTAGT. J gave up 1 base and V 0 bases, and 1 base lay outside the gene matches. The CDR3 extends over 17 amino acids. CDR3 in amino acids: CASSDSLAGGSYNEQFF. As DNA, the CDR3 is TGTGCCAGCAGTGACTCGCTAGCGGGGGGGTCCTACAATGAGCAGTTCTTC.

The chain carries TRBV3-1 (or the pseudogene TRBV3-2) and TRBJ2-1; TRBD1 aligns across 10 bases. V dropped 4 bases and J dropped 7; count of bases not matched to a gene: 7. Germline values: CDR1 LGHDT, CDR2 YNNKEL (reference sequence). This CDR3 contains 15 residues. For the CDR3, the DNA is TGTGCCAGCAGCCTTCCGGGACAGGGGCGGAATGAGCAGTTCTTC. Protein sequence: CASSLPGQGRNEQFF.

The CDR3 nucleotides are TGTGCCAGCAGCGTAGAGGGACAGGGCCAGTCACCCCTCCACTTT. It is translated as CASSVEGQGQSPLHF. The chain combines TRBV9 with TRBJ1-6, with TRBD1 matching over 9 bases. This CDR3 comprises 15 residues. The junction had 5 bases not matched to a gene; V was cut back by 0 bases and J by 10 bases. The V gene's germline CDR1 is SGDLS and CDR2 YYNGEE.

V and J are TRBV4-1 and TRBJ2-7; a possible D gene is TRBD1 (5 bases). The CDR3 loop spans 14 amino acids. V lost 1 base to trimming and J lost 2 bases, with 9 bases between them. The V gene's germline CDR1 is MGHRA and CDR2 YSYEKL. Here the CDR3 reads CASSQAKGAYEQYF. DNA for the CDR3: TGCGCCAGCAGCCAAGCGAAAGGGGCCTACGAGCAGTACTTC.

The gene calls are TRBV7-2 and TRBJ2-2, with TRBD1 identical over 10 bases. The V segment lost 5 bases and the J segment 0 bases; nucleotides outside the gene matches: 3. The CDR3 contains 16 residues. Germline V gene lookup returns CDR1 SGHTA and CDR2 FQGNSA. The CDR3 sequence: CASSTGTGANTGELFF. CDR3 coding DNA: TGTGCCAGCAGCACCGGGACAGGGGCGAACACCGGGGAGCTGTTTTTT.

This clone was detected once. The sample carries other DNA sequences with the same CDR3. The V and J genes are TRBV18 and TRBJ2-5; D is unresolved. CDR3 size: 13 residues. V was cut by 3 bases and J by 4 bases, with 9 bases left in between. Germline V gene data show CDR1 as KGHSH and CDR2 as LQKENI. The CDR3 here is CASSPGLGETQYF. CDR3 bases: TGTGCCAGCTCACCTGGCCTAGGAGAGACCCAGTACTTC. Together with reference TRBV18 and TRBJ2-5, the CDR3 gives the full variable domain: NAGVMQNPRHLVRRRGQEARLRCSPMKGHSHVYWYRQLPEEGLKFMVYLQKENIIDESGMPKERFSAEFPKEGPSILRIQQVVRGDSAAYFCASSPGLGETQYFGPGTRLLVL.

This chain uses TRBV4-1 with TRBJ2-5; perhaps TRBD1 as D (7 bases). This CDR3 region has 18 residues. Trimming shortened V by 0 bases and J by 1 base, and 18 bases separated the two germline ends. From germline, CDR1 is MGHRA and CDR2 YSYEKL. The CDR3 bases are TGCGCCAGCAGCCAAGATCCGTCAGGGGGGTTACCCCAAGAGACCCAGTACTTC. This codes for CASSQDPSGGLPQETQYF.

The chain recombines TRBV10-3 with TRBJ1-1; no reliable D call. Germline V gene lookup returns CDR1 ENHRY and CDR2 SYGVKD. Trimming left V 0 bases short and J 11 bases short, with 7 bases between. This CDR3 is 11 amino acids long. The chain's CDR3 is CAISESGQAFF. The CDR3 coding sequence is TGTGCCATCAGTGAGTCGGGCCAGGCTTTCTTT.

The count of this clone is one. The chain employs TRBV4-2 and TRBJ2-3; no firm D call. The CDR3 spans 14 residues. Germline lookup yields CDR1 LGHNA and CDR2 YNFKEQ. V was clipped by 1 base and J by 4 bases, with 9 bases between them. The CDR3 spells CASSQVKESDTQYF. In DNA, the CDR3 is TGTGCCAGCAGCCAAGTAAAAGAGTCAGATACGCAGTATTTT.

The chain uses TRBV7-2 and TRBJ1-2; 7 nucleotides align to TRBD1. The CDR3 totals 16 residues. Germline-derived CDR1 and CDR2 are SGHTA and FQGNSA. V gave up 5 bases and J gave up 4 bases; unmatched junction bases: 13. The CDR3 DNA sequence: TGTGCCAGCAGCCCACTGCTTGGACAGGCGGCCTATGGCTACACCTTC. This codes for CASSPLLGQAAYGYTF.

The chain couples TRBV24-1 to TRBJ2-3, with a possible D match to TRBD1 (7 bases). V gave up 10 bases and J gave up 4 bases, with 11 bases separating them. This CDR3 has 12 amino acids. Per germline, CDR1 KGHDR and CDR2 SFDVKD. CDR3 protein: CATQGTADTQYF. The CDR3 DNA reads as TGTGCCACACAGGGGACTGCAGATACGCAGTATTTT.

The chain has TRBV27 and TRBJ2-7, with D perhaps matching TRBD1 (5 bases). Germline V gives CDR1 MNHEY, CDR2 SMNVEV (reference sequence). The CDR3 consists of 13 residues. Trimming pared 5 bases from V and 0 bases from J, leaving 8 bases between. The CDR3 bases are TGTGCCAGCAGTCGGACAAGCTCCTACGAGCAGTACTTC. This sequence encodes CASSRTSSYEQYF.